The clone carrying this T cell receptor beta chain was counted a few times. The target antigen is unknown. V lost 0 bases to trimming and J lost 0 bases, with 9 bases between them. CDR1 and CDR2 (germline): SGHTA, FQGNSA. The CDR3 consists of 15 residues. It was with 60 Vbeta and 13 Jbeta primers that the PCR ran. Assay: immunoSEQ multiplex PCR; the TCRdb copy retains only in-frame clones and omits some. The table lists 100,000 to 150,000 clones, approximately 82% of them singletons. The sample originates from a study of cytomegalovirus exposure and HLA in healthy donors. Study findings and constraints: Data from an earlier analysis indicated that most TCR beta V segments were productive either about 87% or about 30% of the time.

Sequencing used PBMCs. The sequence came from a boy aged 2-9 years in good health and CMV-seronegative. The V and J genes are TRBV7-2 and TRBJ2-7; TRBD2 might be the D (6 bases). DNA for the CDR3: TGTGCCAGCAGCTTAGCTTACGGGGGCTCCTACGAGCAGTACTTC. It translates to CASSLAYGGSYEQYF. Full variable domain (rest looked up from reference TRBV7-2 and TRBJ2-7): GAGVSQSPSNKVTEKGKDVELRCDPISGHTALYWYRQSLGQGLEFLIYFQGNSAPDKSGLPSDRFSAERTGGSVSTLTIQRTQQEDSAVYLCASSLAYGGSYEQYFGPGTRLTVT.